This T cell receptor beta chain was documented in a study of a mutant IDH1 vaccine in newly diagnosed glioma. In the study overall: Every participant had undergone radiotherapy, temozolomide, or both before, and most underwent both.

Some clones are missing from TCRdb's copy, which holds only in-frame ones; the method was immunoSEQ multiplex PCR. The sample has some 67,000 clones, about 86% seen once; the top ten hold approximately 4.3%. The time point: baseline, week 1 (first vaccination visit). The treatment: pre-vaccination baseline after standard-of-care therapy. For this clone: Its antigen is not known.

Study-wide results and limits: Seemingly, top peripheral T cell clonotype changes bore no relation to pseudoprogression.

CDR1 SGHNT and CDR2 YYREEE come from the germline V gene (reference sequence). The CDR3 has 15 residues. Trimming left V 5 bases short and J 0 bases short, with 13 bases between. The specimen comprised peripheral blood mononuclear cells (PBMCs), sampled from a glioma patient treated with radiotherapy, temozolomide or both. The chain carries TRBV5-4 and TRBJ2-3, with no clear D. This clonotype was sampled from a woman under 30 with glioma. Some clones in this sample may be carry-over from other donors' samples. CDR3: CASRISRSSTDTQYF. The CDR3 nucleotides read TGTGCCAGCAGAATAAGCAGGTCGAGCACAGATACGCAGTATTTT. Full variable domain (missing parts from reference TRBV5-4 and TRBJ2-3): ETGVTQSPTHLIKTRGQQVTLRCSSQSGHNTVSWYQQALGQGPQFIFQYYREEENGRGNFPPRFSGLQFPNYSSELNVNALELDDSALYLCASRISRSSTDTQYFGPGTRLTVL.